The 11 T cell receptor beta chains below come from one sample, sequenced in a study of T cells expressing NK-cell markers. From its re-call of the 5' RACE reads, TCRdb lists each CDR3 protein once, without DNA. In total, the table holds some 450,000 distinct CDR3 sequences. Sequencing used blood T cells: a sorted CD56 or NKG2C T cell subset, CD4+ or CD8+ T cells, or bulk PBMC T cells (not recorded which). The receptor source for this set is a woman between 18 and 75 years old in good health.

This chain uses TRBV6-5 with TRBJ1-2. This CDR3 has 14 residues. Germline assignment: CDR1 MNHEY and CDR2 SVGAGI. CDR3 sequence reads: CASSYALSRDRYTF.

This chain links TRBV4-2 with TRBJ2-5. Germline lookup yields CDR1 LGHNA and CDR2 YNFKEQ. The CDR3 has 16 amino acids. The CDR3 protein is CASSPKAGRAQETQYF.

CDR3 region: CASSLDRDSSYEQYF. The J gene is TRBJ2-7, the V gene TRBV7-2; without DNA, the TCRdb call of TRBD1 cannot be checked. The CDR3 has 15 amino acids. Per germline, CDR1 SGHTA and CDR2 FQGNSA.

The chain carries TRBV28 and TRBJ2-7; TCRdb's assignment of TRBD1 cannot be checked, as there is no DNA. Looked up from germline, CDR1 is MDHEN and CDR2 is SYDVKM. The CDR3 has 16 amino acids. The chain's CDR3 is CASRSQGALSSYEQYF.

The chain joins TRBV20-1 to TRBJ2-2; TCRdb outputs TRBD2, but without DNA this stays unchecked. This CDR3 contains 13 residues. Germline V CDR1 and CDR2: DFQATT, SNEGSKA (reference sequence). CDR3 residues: CSALSGDTGELFF.

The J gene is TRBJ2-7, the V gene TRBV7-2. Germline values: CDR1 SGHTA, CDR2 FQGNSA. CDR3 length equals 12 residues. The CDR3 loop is CASSSLGNEQYF.

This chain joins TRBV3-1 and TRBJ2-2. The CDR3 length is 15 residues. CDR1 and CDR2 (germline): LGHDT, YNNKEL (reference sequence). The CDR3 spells CASSQGLGNTGELFF.

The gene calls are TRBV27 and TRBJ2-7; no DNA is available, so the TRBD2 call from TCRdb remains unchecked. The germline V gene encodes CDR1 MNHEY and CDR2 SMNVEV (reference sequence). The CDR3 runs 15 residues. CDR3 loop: CASSLSSGFAYEQYF.

CDR3 protein: CSVTPGTGGYTGELFF. The rearrangement uses TRBV29-1 and TRBJ2-2; TCRdb proposes TRBD1, but this gene call is untestable without DNA. This CDR3 is 16 amino acids long. The germline CDR1 and CDR2 sequences are SQVTM and ANQGSEA.

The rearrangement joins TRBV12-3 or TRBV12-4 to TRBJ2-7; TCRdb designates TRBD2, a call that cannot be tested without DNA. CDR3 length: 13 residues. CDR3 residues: CASRPSATGEQYF.

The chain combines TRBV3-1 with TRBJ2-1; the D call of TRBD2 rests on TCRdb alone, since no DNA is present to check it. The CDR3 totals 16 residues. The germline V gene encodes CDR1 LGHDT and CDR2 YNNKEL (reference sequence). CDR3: CASSQVTAGGSNEQFF.